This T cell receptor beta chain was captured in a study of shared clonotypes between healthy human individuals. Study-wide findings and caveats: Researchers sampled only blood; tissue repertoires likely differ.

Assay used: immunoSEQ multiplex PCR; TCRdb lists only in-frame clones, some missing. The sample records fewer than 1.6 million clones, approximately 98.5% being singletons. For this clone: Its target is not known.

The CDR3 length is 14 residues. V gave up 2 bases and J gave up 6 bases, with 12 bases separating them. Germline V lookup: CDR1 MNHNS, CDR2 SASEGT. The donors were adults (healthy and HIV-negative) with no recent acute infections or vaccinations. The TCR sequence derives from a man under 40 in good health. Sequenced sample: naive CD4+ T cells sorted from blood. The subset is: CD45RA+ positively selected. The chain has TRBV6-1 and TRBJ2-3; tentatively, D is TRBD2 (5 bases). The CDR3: CASSEYGVTDTQYF. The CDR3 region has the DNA TGTGCCAGCAGTGAATACGGGGTTACGGATACGCAGTATTTT.